This note documents a single T cell receptor beta chain sequence. The entry originates in a study of ipilimumab plus nivolumab after autologous stem cell transplantation. This table comes from immunoSEQ multiplex PCR, and its TCRdb copy is limited to in-frame clones, with some not included. The profile shows 7,500 to 10,000 clones, roughly three quarters of them singletons. Germline V lookup: CDR1 MNHEY, CDR2 SVGAGI. V shed 6 bases and J shed 7 bases, with 12 bases lying between them. The CDR3 covers 13 residues. This TCR came from a female donor with multiple myeloma. The V gene is TRBV6-5, the J gene TRBJ1-4; D is undetermined. The material sequenced was PBMCs, taken in a trial of ipilimumab plus nivolumab as post-transplant consolidation. The CDR3 nucleotides are TGTGCCAGCAGACGCCAACGATTTGAAAAACTGTTTTTT. This sequence encodes CASRRQRFEKLFF.